Sequencing of this T cell receptor beta chain was carried out in a study of vaccination and CD4 T cells after COVID-19. Study overall: Between diagnosis and the drawing of post-COVID samples lay a median approximately 94 days (range 35 to 161).

As concerns this clonotype: Its antigen is unidentified.

Sequencing of cultured CD4+ T cell DNA used the Oncomine TCR Beta short-read assay. TCRdb used MiXCR to reprocess the PCR reads, holding one entry per CDR3 protein. The top ten hold roughly 28% of the sample, which has about 7,300 distinct CDR3 sequences, 35% to 45% seen once. This sample's treatment: approximately 9-day PBMC culture with coronavirus spike peptide pools or control peptides (ViraFEST assay). From the unexposed donor, CD4+ T cells were collected ahead of the COVID-19 pandemic (2011-2018). V was cut by 1 base and J by 2 bases, with 9 bases left in between. Per the germline V gene, CDR1 is LNHDA and CDR2 is SQIVND (reference sequence). The CDR3 is 14 residues long.

The sample consisted of CD4+ T cells from blood, cultured in vitro. The J gene is TRBJ2-7, the V gene TRBV19, with a weak D call TRBD2 (5 bases). The source of this sequence is a human donor in good health. The CDR3 nucleotides are TGTGCCAGTAGTATAGTTCTAGCAACCTACGAGCAGTACTTC. This encodes CASSIVLATYEQYF. Based on the CDR3 plus reference TRBV19 and TRBJ2-7, the full variable domain is DGGITQSPKYLFRKEGQNVTLSCEQNLNHDAMYWYRQDPGQGLRLIYYSQIVNDFQKGDIAEGYSVSREKKESFPLTVTSAQKNPTAFYLCASSIVLATYEQYFGPGTRLTVT.